This entry lists 18 T cell receptor beta chains sequenced from one sample in a study of technical replicates of blood from a few donors. The table came from immunoSEQ multiplex PCR; TCRdb's copy has only in-frame clones and leaves some out. Among under 85,000 clones listed, around 85% were seen once. Sequences were obtained from PBMCs. These receptors originate from a human donor in good health. Some clones in this sample may be carry-over from other donors' samples.

The chain uses TRBV5-6 and TRBJ1-2, with 7 bases lining up with TRBD1. V lost 5 bases to trimming and J lost 7 bases; unmatched junction nucleotides: 11. Looked up from germline, CDR1 is SGHDT and CDR2 is YYEEEE. The CDR3 is 14 residues long. CDR3 DNA sequence: TGTGCCAGCAGTACAGGGGCACCTTGGGCTGGCTACACCTTC. Translating it yields CASSTGAPWAGYTF.

The V call is TRBV5-4, the J call TRBJ2-1; 14 bases fit TRBD2. Germline CDR1 is SGHNT and CDR2 is YYREEE (reference sequence). After removal of 4 bases from V and 9 bases from J, the junction contained 9 bases not matched to a gene. The CDR3 sequence is 16 residues long. The chain's CDR3 is CASSMGGLAGVGEQFF. The CDR3 region has the DNA TGTGCCAGCAGCATGGGGGGACTAGCGGGAGTTGGTGAGCAGTTCTTC.

V is TRBV7-8 and J is TRBJ2-5; 15 positions match TRBD2. The CDR3 covers 18 residues. From germline, CDR1 is SGHVS and CDR2 FQNEAQ. V shed 5 bases and J 2 bases; nucleotides not matched to a gene: 9. The CDR3 region is CASSKTPGLAGGQETQYF. CDR3 DNA sequence: TGTGCCAGCAGCAAAACTCCGGGACTAGCGGGGGGACAAGAGACCCAGTACTTC. Supplemented by reference TRBV7-8 and TRBJ2-5, the full variable domain reads GAGVSQSPRYKVAKRGQDVALRCDPISGHVSLFWYQQALGQGPEFLTYFQNEAQLDKSGLPSDRFFAERPEGSVSTLKIQRTQQEDSAVYLCASSKTPGLAGGQETQYFGPGTRLLVL.

The sample holds a few counts of this clone. The chain combines TRBV20-1 with TRBJ1-1; D uncertain. Between the trimmed V and J ends, which lost 6 bases and 7 bases, there was a span of 9 bases. The CDR3 has 10 amino acids. Germline loops: CDR1 DFQATT, CDR2 SNEGSKA (reference sequence). Written as DNA, the CDR3 is TGCAGTGCCTCGGGAGTTGAAGCTTTCTTT. Translated: CSASGVEAFF.

J is TRBJ2-3 and V is TRBV7-2; unclear D gene. This CDR3 comprises 13 residues. The V gene's germline CDR1 is SGHTA and CDR2 FQGNSA. Trimming took 4 bases from V and 6 from J, leaving 11 bases between them. In DNA form, the CDR3 reads TGTGCCAGCAGCTCAGAATCGTCGGATACGCAGTATTTT. Amino acid sequence: CASSSESSDTQYF.

The chain recombines TRBV19 with TRBJ2-7; 8 nucleotides line up with TRBD1. The germline CDR1 and CDR2 sequences are LNHDA and SQIVND (reference sequence). CDR3 size: 13 residues. Trimming at V came to 9 bases and at J to 2 bases, leaving 6 bases not matched to a gene. The CDR3, as DNA: TGTGCCAGGCGACAGGGGAGACCCTACGAGCAGTACTTC. It is translated as CARRQGRPYEQYF. Full variable domain (outside the CDR3, taken from reference TRBV19 and TRBJ2-7): DGGITQSPKYLFRKEGQNVTLSCEQNLNHDAMYWYRQDPGQGLRLIYYSQIVNDFQKGDIAEGYSVSREKKESFPLTVTSAQKNPTAFYLCARRQGRPYEQYFGPGTRLTVT.

J is TRBJ2-7 and V is TRBV18; D uncertain. Trimming took off 8 bases at V and 0 bases at J, with 17 bases between the two ends. The CDR3 spans 15 residues. Germline V gene data show CDR1 as KGHSH and CDR2 as LQKENI. CDR3 residues: CASALLGRSSYEQYF. DNA for the CDR3: TGTGCCAGCGCCCTCCTTGGCCGCAGCTCCTACGAGCAGTACTTC.

The chain couples TRBV27 to TRBJ2-7, with D possibly being TRBD2 (5 bases). The CDR3 spans 14 residues. CDR1 is MNHEY and CDR2 is SMNVEV in the germline V gene (reference sequence). V lost 0 bases and J 5 bases, leaving 11 bases between the germline ends. The CDR3 spells CASSLSPGMHEQYF. The CDR3 DNA reads as TGTGCCAGCAGTTTATCACCGGGAATGCACGAGCAGTACTTC.

The rearrangement joins TRBV13 to TRBJ2-5, with 13 bases that match TRBD2. This CDR3 has 16 residues. V was pared by 5 bases and J by 2 bases, with 5 bases of the junction left unmatched. Germline V gives CDR1 PRHDT, CDR2 FYEKMQ (reference sequence). The CDR3 DNA is TGTGCCAGCAGCATCGGGACTAGCGGGGCACAAGAGACCCAGTACTTC. It yields the protein CASSIGTSGAQETQYF.

V usage is TRBV2 and J usage is TRBJ2-7; no reliable D call. Germline CDR1 and CDR2: SNHLY and FYNNEI. This CDR3 has 12 residues. Trimming pared 6 bases from V and 2 bases from J, leaving 8 bases between. In DNA, the CDR3 is TGTGCCAGCAGCGATAGCCCCTACGAGCAGTACTTC. It is translated as CASSDSPYEQYF.

This chain's CDR3 is CASRTSGRVSYNEQFF. The CDR3 region has the DNA TGTGCCAGCAGAACAAGCGGGAGGGTCTCCTACAATGAGCAGTTCTTC. The V call is TRBV11-1, the J call TRBJ2-1; 10 bases fit TRBD2. The germline V gene encodes CDR1 SGHAT and CDR2 FQDESV (reference sequence). With 6 bases clipped from V and 0 bases from J, the junction kept 5 bases outside the gene matches. The CDR3 runs to 16 residues.

This clone was recorded once. The V gene is TRBV27, the J gene TRBJ2-3; 8 bases align to TRBD1. From germline, CDR1 is MNHEY and CDR2 SMNVEV (reference sequence). The CDR3 totals 16 residues. V was clipped by 0 bases and J by 2 bases; unmatched bases: 4. The CDR3 sequence: CASSLSGTGYTDTQYF. The CDR3 coding sequence is TGTGCCAGCAGTTTATCGGGGACAGGTTACACAGATACGCAGTATTTT.

The chain links TRBV9 to TRBJ1-6; D is uncertain. Per germline, CDR1 SGDLS and CDR2 YYNGEE. The CDR3 totals 16 residues. The V gene lost 0 bases and the J gene lost 0 bases, with 7 bases spanning the gap. The CDR3 DNA sequence: TGTGCCAGCAGCGTAGGTTCTTCCTCCTATAATTCACCCCTCCACTTT. It translates to CASSVGSSSYNSPLHF.

This clone was counted between two and nine times. The rearrangement uses TRBV7-2 and TRBJ1-1; the D gene is possibly TRBD1 (5 bases). CDR1 is SGHTA and CDR2 is FQGNSA in the germline V gene. The CDR3 consists of 14 residues. V lost 7 bases to trimming and J lost 4 bases, with 16 bases between them. The CDR3 sequence is CASTAERGRTEAFF. CDR3 nucleotides: TGTGCCAGCACCGCGGAAAGGGGTCGCACTGAAGCTTTCTTT.

The chain carries TRBV6-4 and TRBJ1-2; 7 nucleotides match TRBD1. The CDR3 extends over 14 amino acids. With V trimmed by 3 bases and J by 0 bases, 1 base remained unmatched. Germline V gene lookup returns CDR1 MRHNA and CDR2 SNTAGT. In nucleotides, the CDR3 is TGTGCCAGCAGTGAAGGGACAGCTAACTATGGCTACACCTTC. It codes for CASSEGTANYGYTF.

The chain has TRBV2 and TRBJ2-3; 7 bases align to TRBD2. Germline loops: CDR1 SNHLY, CDR2 FYNNEI. V trimming: 7 bases; J trimming: 0 bases; junction bases outside the gene matches: 7. The CDR3 length is 15 residues. DNA of the CDR3: TGTGCCAGCACGACGGGCGGGAGTAGCACAGATACGCAGTATTTT. Protein: CASTTGGSSTDTQYF.

The chain employs TRBV4-3 and TRBJ2-1; TRBD1 aligns across 10 bases. CDR3 size: 13 residues. V lost 4 bases to trimming and J lost 6 bases; unmatched junction nucleotides: 0. Germline V gives CDR1 LGHNA, CDR2 YSLEER. The CDR3 sequence: CASSRTGGNEQFF. The CDR3 bases are TGCGCCAGCAGCCGGACAGGGGGCAATGAGCAGTTCTTC.

This sequence joins TRBV2 and TRBJ1-2; D perhaps matches TRBD1 (6 bases). This CDR3 has 15 residues. Germline CDR1 SNHLY, CDR2 FYNNEI. The V and J ends lost 7 bases and 4 bases respectively, with 19 bases between them. The CDR3, as DNA: TGTGCCAGCATCGAGGTGGGTGGGGGCGGCTATGGCTACACCTTC. It is translated as CASIEVGGGGYGYTF.